This T cell receptor (beta chain) appears in the sequencing data of a study of hypomethylating agent response in myelodysplastic syndrome. Profiled with immunoSEQ multiplex PCR; TCRdb holds only in-frame clones, not every one. The table lists some 3,100 clones, roughly 80% of them singletons, with approximately 10% in the top ten. The specimen comprised bone marrow, sampled before or after starting hypomethylating agent treatment for myelodysplastic syndrome (not recorded which). The clonotype was recovered from a human donor with myelodysplastic syndrome.

The CDR3 region has the DNA TGTGCCAGCAGCGAGATGGACAGGGCTATCTACGAGCAGTACTTC. Protein sequence: CASSEMDRAIYEQYF. The chain carries TRBV5-4 and TRBJ2-7; 8 bases align to TRBD1. Germline-derived CDR1 and CDR2 are SGHNT and YYREEE (reference sequence). The CDR3 contains 15 residues. J lost 3 bases, V lost 4 bases, and 9 bases had no gene match.